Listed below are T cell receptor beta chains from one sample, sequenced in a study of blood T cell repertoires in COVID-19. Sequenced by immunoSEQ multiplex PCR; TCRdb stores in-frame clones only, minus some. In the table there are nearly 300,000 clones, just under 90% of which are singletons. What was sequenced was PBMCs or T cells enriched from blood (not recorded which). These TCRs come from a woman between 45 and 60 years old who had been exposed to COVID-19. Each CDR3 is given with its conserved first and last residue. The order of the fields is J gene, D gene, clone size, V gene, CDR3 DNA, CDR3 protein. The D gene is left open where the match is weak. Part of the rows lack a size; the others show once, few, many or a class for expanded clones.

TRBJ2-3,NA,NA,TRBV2,TGTGCCAGCAGTAGAAGCATTACGCAGTATTTT,CASSRSITQYF
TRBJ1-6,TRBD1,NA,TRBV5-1,TGCGCCAGCAGCTTGGGCCAGGGGGCATCACCCCTCCACTTT,CASSLGQGASPLHF
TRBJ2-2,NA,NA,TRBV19,TGTGCCAGTAGTGGACAGCCGAACACCGGGGAGCTGTTTTTT,CASSGQPNTGELFF
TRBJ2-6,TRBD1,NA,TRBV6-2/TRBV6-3,TGTGCCAGCAGTTACCTGACAGGGCGTGGGGCCAACGTCCTGACTTTC,CASSYLTGRGANVLTF
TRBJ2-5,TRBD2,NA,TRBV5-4,TGTGCCAGCAGCCCACCTTTCGGGGGGAGAGAGACCCAGTACTTC,CASSPPFGGRETQYF
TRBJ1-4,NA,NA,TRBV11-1,TGTGCCAGCAGATACATCCTACTAAGTGCTAATGAAAAACTGTTTTTT,CASRYILLSANEKLFF
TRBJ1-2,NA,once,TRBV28,TGTGCCAGCAGGCTTTCCTCTCAGGGTTTCTATGGCTACACCTTC,CASRLSSQGFYGYTF
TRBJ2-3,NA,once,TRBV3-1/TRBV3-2,TGTGCCAGCAGCCAAGATCTGTGGGGGGGCCTCGCAGATACGCAGTATTTT,CASSQDLWGGLADTQYF
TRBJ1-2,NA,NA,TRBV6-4,TGTGCCAGCAGTGAGGGCAGCTATGGCTACACCTTC,CASSEGSYGYTF
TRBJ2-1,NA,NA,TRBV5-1,TGCGCCAGCAGCCTGGACAGCACCTACAATGAGCAGTTCTTC,CASSLDSTYNEQFF
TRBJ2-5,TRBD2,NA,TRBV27,TGTGCCAGCAGTTCGGGACTAGCGGGGGGACTTCAAGAGACCCAGTACTTC,CASSSGLAGGLQETQYF
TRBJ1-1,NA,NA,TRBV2,TGTGCCAGCAGTGAGGAACAGGAGCCGAACACTGAAGCTTTCTTT,CASSEEQEPNTEAFF
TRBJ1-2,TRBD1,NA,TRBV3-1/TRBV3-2,TGTGCCAGCAGCCCGACAGGGGTTCTAAGTCACTATGGCTACACCTTC,CASSPTGVLSHYGYTF
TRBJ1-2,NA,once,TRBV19,TGTGCCAGTAGGAACAATGTGGACTATGGCTACACCTTC,CASRNNVDYGYTF
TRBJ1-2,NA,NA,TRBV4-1,TGCGCCAGCAGCCAAGAGGTGAACAGCTATGGCTACACCTTC,CASSQEVNSYGYTF
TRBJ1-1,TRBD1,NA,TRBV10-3,TGTGCCATCAGTGAGGAGACAGGGGCTCAAGCTTTCTTT,CAISEETGAQAFF
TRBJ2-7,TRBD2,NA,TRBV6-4,TGTGCCAGCAGTGTGGAGCGGGGCTCCTACGAGCAGTACTTC,CASSVERGSYEQYF
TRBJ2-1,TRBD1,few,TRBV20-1,TGCAGTGCCACGACAGGGGATCTGTTCTTC,CSATTGDLFF
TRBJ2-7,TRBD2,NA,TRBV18,TGTGCCAGCTCACCATCCGGGGGGTTCGACGAGCAGTACTTC,CASSPSGGFDEQYF
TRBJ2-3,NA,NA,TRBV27,TGTGCCAGCAGTTTGGCGGCGACGGTGACAGATACGCAGTATTTT,CASSLAATVTDTQYF
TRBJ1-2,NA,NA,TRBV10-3,TGTGCCACCCTACAGGCTTCCGGATATGGCTACACCTTC,CATLQASGYGYTF
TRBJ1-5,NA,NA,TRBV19,TGTGCCAGTAATTCAGTTGGCCAGCCCCAGCATTTT,CASNSVGQPQHF
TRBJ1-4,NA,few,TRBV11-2,TGTGCCAGCACCACCCAGTCGTTAAATGAAAAACTGTTTTTT,CASTTQSLNEKLFF
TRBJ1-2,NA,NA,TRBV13,TGTGCCAGCAGCTTATTCGGGGGGCGCAGGGTTGATCGATATGGCTACACCTTC,CASSLFGGRRVDRYGYTF
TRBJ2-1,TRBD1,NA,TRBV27,TGTGCCAGCAGTTTAGTAGGGACAGGGTATTTCAATGAGCAGTTCTTC,CASSLVGTGYFNEQFF
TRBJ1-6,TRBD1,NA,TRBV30,TGTGCCTGGAGCCAAACAGGGGGCGTTTCACCCCTCCACTTT,CAWSQTGGVSPLHF
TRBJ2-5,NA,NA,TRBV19,TGTGCCAGTAGTATACGAGAAGAGACCCAGTACTTC,CASSIREETQYF
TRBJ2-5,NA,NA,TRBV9,TGTGCCAGTATTCAGGGCTCGGGGACCCAGTACTTC,CASIQGSGTQYF
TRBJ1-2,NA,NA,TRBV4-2,TGTGCCAGCAGCCAAGATTTAGCAGATAACTATGGCTACACCTTC,CASSQDLADNYGYTF
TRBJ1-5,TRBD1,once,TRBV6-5,TGTGCCATCCAAAAGGACAGGGCTAACAATCAGCCCCAGCATTTT,CAIQKDRANNQPQHF
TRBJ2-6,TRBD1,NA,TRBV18,TGTGCCAGCTCACCGGACAGGGTGGCTGGGGCCAACGTCCTGACTTTC,CASSPDRVAGANVLTF
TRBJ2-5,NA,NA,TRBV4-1,TGCGCCAGCAGCCAAGCGCCCTGGGGGGTTCTGGAGACCCAGTACTTC,CASSQAPWGVLETQYF
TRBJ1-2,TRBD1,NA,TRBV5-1,TGCGCCAGCAGCGCGGAGCCGACAGGGGTGGGTCTTTACACCTTC,CASSAEPTGVGLYTF
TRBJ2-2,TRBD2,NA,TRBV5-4,TGTGCCAGCAGCTCCCGCCAAGGCGGGGGAGGGACCGGGGAGCTGTTTTTT,CASSSRQGGGGTGELFF
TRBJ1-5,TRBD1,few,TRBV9,TGTGCCAGCAGCGGGACAGGGGGTCAGCCCCAGCATTTT,CASSGTGGQPQHF
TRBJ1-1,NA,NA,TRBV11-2,TGTGCCAGCAGCTTAGTTAGCGAAGCTTTCTTT,CASSLVSEAFF
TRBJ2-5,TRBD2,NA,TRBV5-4,TGTGCCAGCAGCTTGGCCGCGGGGGGGATCCAAGAGACCCAGTACTTC,CASSLAAGGIQETQYF
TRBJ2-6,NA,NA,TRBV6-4,TGTGCCAGCAGTGACGAGACATCCTCTGGGGCCAACGTCCTGACTTTC,CASSDETSSGANVLTF
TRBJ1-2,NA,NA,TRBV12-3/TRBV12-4,TGTGCCAGCAGCAGAGGAGCTAACTATGGCTACACCTTC,CASSRGANYGYTF
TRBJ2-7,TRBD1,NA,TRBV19,TGTGCCAGTAGTACCCCGGGACAGGGGGCCGACGAGCAGTACTTC,CASSTPGQGADEQYF
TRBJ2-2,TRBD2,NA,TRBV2,TGTGCCAGCAGTGAGGCCCTAGCGGGGGGGCTGAACACCGGGGAGCTGTTTTTT,CASSEALAGGLNTGELFF
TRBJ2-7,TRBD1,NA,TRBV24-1,TGTGCCACCAGTGATGCAGCCGGGACAGGGAAATTCGAGCAGTACTTC,CATSDAAGTGKFEQYF
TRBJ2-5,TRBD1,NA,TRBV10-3,TGTGCCATTAGCCCAACGGGACAGGGCGGCGAGACCCAGTACTTC,CAISPTGQGGETQYF
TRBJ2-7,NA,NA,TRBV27,TGTGCCAGCAGTTTATTGGACAGACCCTACGAGCAGTACTTC,CASSLLDRPYEQYF
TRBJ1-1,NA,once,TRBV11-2,TGTGCCAGCAGCTTGGGCGGGGGCAGGAACACTGAAGCTTTCTTT,CASSLGGGRNTEAFF
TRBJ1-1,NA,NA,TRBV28,TGTGCCAGCAGGGGACATATGAACACTGAAGCTTTCTTT,CASRGHMNTEAFF
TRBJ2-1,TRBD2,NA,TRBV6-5,TGTGCCAGCAGCCGGACTAGCGGGCGGGTTGATGAGCAGTTCTTC,CASSRTSGRVDEQFF
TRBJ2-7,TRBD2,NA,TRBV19,TGTGCCAGTAATCAGGCTGGCGCTAGCGGGTCTCAGTACTTC,CASNQAGASGSQYF
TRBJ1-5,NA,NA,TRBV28,TGTGCCAGCAGTTTCCAGGGGCTGGGCAATCAGCCCCAGCATTTT,CASSFQGLGNQPQHF
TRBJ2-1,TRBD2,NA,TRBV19,TGTGCCAGTCGGGACTACCTTTGGAATGAGCAGTTCTTC,CASRDYLWNEQFF
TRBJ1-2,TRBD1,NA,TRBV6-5,TGTGCCAGCAGTTCAGGGGGCCAGGGAGTATATGGCTACACCTTC,CASSSGGQGVYGYTF